This TCR beta chain was identified during a study of tumor and adjacent non-tumor tissue in lung cancer (dated by TCRdb to about 2018). About the investigation overall: Of the cohort, 12 patients had adenocarcinoma, 2 had squamous cell carcinoma and 1 had small cell lung cancer. The 15 or so patients were aged roughly 31 to 85 years, included about ten men and 5 women, and had TNM stage I to III disease. Sequencing generated a total of 125,075,908 productive TCRbeta reads, averaging around 4 million reads per sample. The study compared bulk TCRbeta repertoires from lung tumor tissue and matched distant non-tumor lung tissue of around 14 lung cancer patients. TCRbeta CDR3 sequencing was performed on thirty paired specimens, with one tumor sample and one normal lung sample collected per patient. Paper-wide results and their limitations: Only around 16 patients were in the cohort, and the authors stated that larger samples and more detailed clinical data are needed. Because peripheral blood was not sequenced, blood TCRbeta repertoires in the lung cancer patients of the study were not examined. Significantly higher TCR diversity was found in younger patients, and higher tumor TCR diversity was associated with shorter overall and disease-free survival. Neither the sequencing platform nor unique molecular identifiers are named or mentioned anywhere in the methods. A significantly larger cumulative share of the repertoire was made up by the top 100 clones in normal lung than in tumor tissue. Tumor tissue showed significantly greater TCR diversity (inverse Simpson) than normal lung tissue (roughly 430 vs 170, P = 0.0075, Mann-Whitney U test).

Library preparation employed multiplex PCR. This sample was sequenced with an Illumina HiSeq 2500. TCRbeta libraries were constructed through three rounds of nested PCR with primers (Table S4) according to protocols adapted from ARM-PCR. Before sequencing, PCR products of 200-500 bp were excised from the gel and purified with the QIAquick gel extraction kit. Per the authors' processing: Trimmomatic was used to clean the reads, FLASH was used to merge the reads into complete CDR3 sequences, and MiTCR was used to assign the reads to V(D)J germline segments. Clonal diversity was computed as the inverse Simpson's index with VDJtools. In-frame sequences lacking a premature stop codon were counted as productive reads. TCRdb reprocessing: public reads trimmed at Q25 with fastp, clones called with MiXCR, in-frame beta chains kept. CDR3 protein sequences are deduplicated, and each keeps its most common genes and DNA. TCRdb, rather than the study authors, made the V and J calls. The sample table lists about 79,000 distinct CDR3 sequences, approximately 77% of them with a count of one. The biggest ten clones account for around 9.6% of the sample.

The CDR3 covers 15 residues, taking in both the cysteine and the phenylalanine. The read is trimmed to its CDR3 DNA, 45 bases read in frame from base 1. Looking up the germline V gene yields CDR1 MNHEY and CDR2 SVGAGI. Bulk unsorted tissue served as the source for RNA extraction, and RNA quality was assessed using a NanoDrop ND-1000 and an Agilent 2100. Donors were newly diagnosed lung cancer patients admitted for thoracic surgery in China between August and November 2014, without prior chemotherapy. Anyone who had undergone radiotherapy or chemotherapy before, or who had another cancer at the same time, was left out of the study. Surgical tissue pieces of about 1-2.3 cm3 were preserved in RNAlater solution and were kept at -80 degrees C until use. Details on this clonotype: The antigen it binds to is not known. Sequence at one end of the junction differs from germline and may be a read error.

The sequenced material came from lung tumor tissue. The sequence came from a woman in her thirties or forties with non-small cell lung cancer. The sequence is built from TRBV6-5 and TRBJ2-5, with TRBD1 identical over 8 junction bases. The CDR3 here reads CVSSLQGVRRETQYF. The nucleotide sequence reads as follows: TGTGTCAGCAGTTTACAGGGGGTTCGCAGGGAGACCCAGTACTTC.